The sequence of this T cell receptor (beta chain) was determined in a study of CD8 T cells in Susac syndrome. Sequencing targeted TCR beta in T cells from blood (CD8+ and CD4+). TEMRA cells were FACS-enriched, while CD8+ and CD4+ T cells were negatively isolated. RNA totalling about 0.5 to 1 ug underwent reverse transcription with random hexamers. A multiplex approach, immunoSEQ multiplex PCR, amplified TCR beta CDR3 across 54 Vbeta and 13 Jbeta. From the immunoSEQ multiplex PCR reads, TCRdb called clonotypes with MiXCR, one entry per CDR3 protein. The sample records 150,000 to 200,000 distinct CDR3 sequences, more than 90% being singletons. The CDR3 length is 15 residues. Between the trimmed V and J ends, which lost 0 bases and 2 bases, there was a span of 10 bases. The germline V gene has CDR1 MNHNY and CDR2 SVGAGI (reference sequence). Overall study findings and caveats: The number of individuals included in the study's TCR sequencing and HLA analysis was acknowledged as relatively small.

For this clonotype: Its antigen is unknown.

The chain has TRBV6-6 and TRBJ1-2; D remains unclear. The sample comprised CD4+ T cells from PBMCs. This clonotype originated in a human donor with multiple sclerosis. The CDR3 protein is CASSYSMDGNYGYTF. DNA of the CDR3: TGTGCCAGCAGTTACTCGATGGACGGGAACTATGGCTACACCTTC.